The rows below give T cell receptor beta chains drawn from one sample of a study of shared clonotypes between healthy human individuals. TCRdb's table, derived via immunoSEQ multiplex PCR, lists solely in-frame clones and lacks some. This table holds over a million clones, about 80% found once. Sequencing was performed on memory CD4+ T cells from PBMCs. The origin of the receptors is a young man in good health. Some clones in this sample may be carry-over from other donors' samples. Each CDR3 is given with its conserved first and last residue. The D gene is left open where the match is weak. Only part of the rows carry a size: once, few, many, or a class if the clone is expanded.

clone_size j_call v_call d_call cdr3_length cdr3_aa cdr3_nt
once TRBJ2-1 TRBV11-1 TRBD2 19 CASSLSTGSVASGNNEQFF TGTGCCAGCAGCCTTTCGACAGGGTCCGTGGCTAGCGGGAACAATGAGCAGTTCTTC
- TRBJ2-7 TRBV1 - 17 CTSSQRGRRVASYEQYF TGCACCAGCAGCCAACGAGGTCGGCGGGTGGCCTCCTACGAGCAGTACTTC
many TRBJ2-1 TRBV10-3 - 14 CATAAAEPYNEQFF TGTGCCACCGCTGCGGCAGAACCATACAATGAGCAGTTCTTC
- TRBJ2-5 TRBV5-4 TRBD2 14 CASSNLAGQETQYF TGTGCCAGCAGCAACTTAGCGGGGCAAGAGACCCAGTACTTC
- TRBJ1-5 TRBV7-9 TRBD1 13 CASSPGQDQPQHF TGTGCCAGCTCCCCGGGACAGGATCAGCCCCAGCATTTT
many TRBJ2-1 TRBV4-1 TRBD2 18 CASHTGTSILGSYNEQFF TGCGCCTCACATACCGGGACTAGCATTTTAGGCTCCTACAATGAGCAGTTCTTC
- TRBJ2-1 TRBV6-1 - 15 CASTRGTLGGDEQFF TGTGCCAGCACGAGGGGGACCCTCGGAGGCGATGAGCAGTTCTTC
- TRBJ2-5 TRBV4-3 - 15 CASSQDYLLQETQYF TGCGCCAGCAGCCAAGATTACCTACTCCAAGAGACCCAGTACTTC
- TRBJ1-1 TRBV28 - 11 CASSTYTEAFF TGTGCCAGCAGCACATACACTGAAGCTTTCTTT
few TRBJ1-1 TRBV5-4 - 14 CASSLAHTNTEAFF TGTGCCAGCAGCTTGGCCCACACGAACACTGAAGCTTTCTTT
- TRBJ2-4 TRBV19 - 16 CASSITYSLAKNIQYF TGTGCCAGTAGTATCACCTATTCGTTAGCCAAAAACATTCAGTACTTC
few TRBJ1-5 TRBV10-3 - 13 CAISVGGDQPQHF TGTGCCATCAGTGTAGGGGGAGACCAGCCCCAGCATTTT
- TRBJ2-6 TRBV6-5 - 15 CASTKVSSGANVLTF TGTGCCAGCACCAAAGTTAGCTCTGGGGCCAACGTCCTGACTTTC
- TRBJ2-1 TRBV5-1 TRBD1 17 CASSVASGTGGLGEQFF TGCGCCAGCAGCGTGGCCTCCGGGACAGGGGGCTTGGGTGAGCAGTTCTTC